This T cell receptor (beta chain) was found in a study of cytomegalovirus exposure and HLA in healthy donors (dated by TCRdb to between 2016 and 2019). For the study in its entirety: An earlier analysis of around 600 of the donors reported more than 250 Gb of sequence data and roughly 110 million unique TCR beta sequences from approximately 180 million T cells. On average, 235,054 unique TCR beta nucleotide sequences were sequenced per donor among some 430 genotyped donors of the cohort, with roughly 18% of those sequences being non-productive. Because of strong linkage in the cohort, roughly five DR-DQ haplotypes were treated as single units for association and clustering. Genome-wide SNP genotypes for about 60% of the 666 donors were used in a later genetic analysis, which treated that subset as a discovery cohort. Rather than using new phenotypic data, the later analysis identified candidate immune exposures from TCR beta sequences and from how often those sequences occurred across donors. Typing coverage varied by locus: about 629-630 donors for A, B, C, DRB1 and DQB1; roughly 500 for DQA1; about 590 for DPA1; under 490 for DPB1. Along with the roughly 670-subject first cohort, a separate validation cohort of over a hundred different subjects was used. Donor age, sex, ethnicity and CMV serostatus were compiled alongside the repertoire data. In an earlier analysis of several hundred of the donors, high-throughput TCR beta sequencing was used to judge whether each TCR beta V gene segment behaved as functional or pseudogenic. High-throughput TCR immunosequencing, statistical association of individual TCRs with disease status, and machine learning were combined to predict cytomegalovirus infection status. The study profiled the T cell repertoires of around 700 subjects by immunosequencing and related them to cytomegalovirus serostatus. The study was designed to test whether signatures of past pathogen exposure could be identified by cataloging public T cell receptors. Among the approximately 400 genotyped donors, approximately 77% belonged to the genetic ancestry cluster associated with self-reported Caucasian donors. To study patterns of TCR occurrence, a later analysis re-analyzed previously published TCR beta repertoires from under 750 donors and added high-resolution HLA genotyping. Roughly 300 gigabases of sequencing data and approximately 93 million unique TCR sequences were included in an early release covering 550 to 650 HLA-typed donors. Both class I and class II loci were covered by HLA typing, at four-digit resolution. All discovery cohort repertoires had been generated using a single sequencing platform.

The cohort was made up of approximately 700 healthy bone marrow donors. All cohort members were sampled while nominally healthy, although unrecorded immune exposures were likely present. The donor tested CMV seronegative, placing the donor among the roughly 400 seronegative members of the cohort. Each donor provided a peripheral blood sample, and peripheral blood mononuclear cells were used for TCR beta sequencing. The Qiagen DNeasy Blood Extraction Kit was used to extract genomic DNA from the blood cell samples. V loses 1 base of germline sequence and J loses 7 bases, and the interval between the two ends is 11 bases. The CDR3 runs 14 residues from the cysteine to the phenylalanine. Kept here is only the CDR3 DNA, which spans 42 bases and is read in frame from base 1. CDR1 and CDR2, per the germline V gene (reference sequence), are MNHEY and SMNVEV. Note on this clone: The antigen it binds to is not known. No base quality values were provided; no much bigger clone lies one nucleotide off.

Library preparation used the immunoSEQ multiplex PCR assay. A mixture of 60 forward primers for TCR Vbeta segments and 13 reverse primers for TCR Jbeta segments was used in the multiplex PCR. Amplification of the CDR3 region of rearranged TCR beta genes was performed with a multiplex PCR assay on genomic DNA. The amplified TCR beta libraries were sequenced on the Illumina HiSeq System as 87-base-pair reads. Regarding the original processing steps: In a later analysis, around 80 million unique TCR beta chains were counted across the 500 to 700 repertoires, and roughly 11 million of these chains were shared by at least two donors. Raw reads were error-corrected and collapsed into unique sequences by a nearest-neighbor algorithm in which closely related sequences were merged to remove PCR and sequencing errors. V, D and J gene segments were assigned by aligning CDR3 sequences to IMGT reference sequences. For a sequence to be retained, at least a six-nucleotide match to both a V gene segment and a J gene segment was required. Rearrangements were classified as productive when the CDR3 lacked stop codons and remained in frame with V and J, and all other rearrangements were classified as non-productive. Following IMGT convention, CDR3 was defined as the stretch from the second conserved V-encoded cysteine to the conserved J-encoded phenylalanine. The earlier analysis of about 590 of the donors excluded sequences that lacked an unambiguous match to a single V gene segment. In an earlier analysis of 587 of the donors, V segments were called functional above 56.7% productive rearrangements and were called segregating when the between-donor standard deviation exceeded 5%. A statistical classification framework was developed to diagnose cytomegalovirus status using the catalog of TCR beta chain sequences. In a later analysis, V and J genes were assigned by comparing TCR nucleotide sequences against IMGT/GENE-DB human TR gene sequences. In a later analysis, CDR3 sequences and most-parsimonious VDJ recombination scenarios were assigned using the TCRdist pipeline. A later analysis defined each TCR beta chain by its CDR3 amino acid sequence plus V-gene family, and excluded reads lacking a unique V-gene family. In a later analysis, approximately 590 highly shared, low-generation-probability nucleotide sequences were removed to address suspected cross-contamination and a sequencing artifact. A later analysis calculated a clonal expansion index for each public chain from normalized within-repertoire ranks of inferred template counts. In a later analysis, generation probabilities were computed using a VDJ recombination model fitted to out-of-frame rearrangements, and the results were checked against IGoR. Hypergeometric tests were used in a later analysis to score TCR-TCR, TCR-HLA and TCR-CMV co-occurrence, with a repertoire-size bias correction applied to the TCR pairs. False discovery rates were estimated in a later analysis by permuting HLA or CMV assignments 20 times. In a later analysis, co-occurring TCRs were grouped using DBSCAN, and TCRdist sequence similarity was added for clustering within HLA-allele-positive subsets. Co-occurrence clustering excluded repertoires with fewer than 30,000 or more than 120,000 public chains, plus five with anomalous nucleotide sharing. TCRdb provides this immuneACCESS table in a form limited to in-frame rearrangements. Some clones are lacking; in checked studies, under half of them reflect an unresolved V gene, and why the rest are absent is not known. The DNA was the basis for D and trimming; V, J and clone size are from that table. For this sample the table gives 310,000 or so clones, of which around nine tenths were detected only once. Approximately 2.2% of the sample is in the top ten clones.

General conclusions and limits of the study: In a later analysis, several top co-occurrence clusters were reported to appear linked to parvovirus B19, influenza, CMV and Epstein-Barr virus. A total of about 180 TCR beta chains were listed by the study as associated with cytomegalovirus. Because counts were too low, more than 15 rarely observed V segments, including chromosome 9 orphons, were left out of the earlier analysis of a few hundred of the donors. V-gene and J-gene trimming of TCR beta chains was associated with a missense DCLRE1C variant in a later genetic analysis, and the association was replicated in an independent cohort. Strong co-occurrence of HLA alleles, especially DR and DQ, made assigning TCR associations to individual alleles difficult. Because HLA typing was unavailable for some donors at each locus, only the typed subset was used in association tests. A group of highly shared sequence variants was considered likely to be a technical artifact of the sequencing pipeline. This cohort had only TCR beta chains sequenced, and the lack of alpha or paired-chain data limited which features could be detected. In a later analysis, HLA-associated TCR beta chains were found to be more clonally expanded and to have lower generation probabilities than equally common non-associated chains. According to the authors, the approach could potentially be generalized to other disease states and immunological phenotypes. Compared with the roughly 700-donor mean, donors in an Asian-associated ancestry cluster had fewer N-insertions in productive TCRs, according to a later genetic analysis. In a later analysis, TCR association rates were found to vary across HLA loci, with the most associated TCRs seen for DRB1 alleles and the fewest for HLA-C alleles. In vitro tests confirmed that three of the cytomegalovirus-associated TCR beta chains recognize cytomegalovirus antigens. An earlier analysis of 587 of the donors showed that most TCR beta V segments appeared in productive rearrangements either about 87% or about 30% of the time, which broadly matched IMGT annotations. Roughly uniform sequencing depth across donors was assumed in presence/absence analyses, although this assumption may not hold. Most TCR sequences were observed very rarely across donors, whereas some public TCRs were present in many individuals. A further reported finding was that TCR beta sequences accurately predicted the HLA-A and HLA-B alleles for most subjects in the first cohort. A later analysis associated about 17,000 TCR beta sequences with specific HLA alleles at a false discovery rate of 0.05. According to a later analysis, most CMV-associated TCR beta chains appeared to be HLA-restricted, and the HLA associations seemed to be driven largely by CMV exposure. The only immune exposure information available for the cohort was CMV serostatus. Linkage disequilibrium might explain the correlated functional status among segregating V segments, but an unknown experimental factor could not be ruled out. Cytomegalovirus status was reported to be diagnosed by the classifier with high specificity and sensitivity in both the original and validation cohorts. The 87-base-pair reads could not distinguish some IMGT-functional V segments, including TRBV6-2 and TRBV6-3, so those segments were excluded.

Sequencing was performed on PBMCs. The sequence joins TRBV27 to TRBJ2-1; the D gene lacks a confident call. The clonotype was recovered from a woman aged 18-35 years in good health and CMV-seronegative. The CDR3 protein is CASSLFASMNEQFF. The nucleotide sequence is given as TGTGCCAGCAGTTTATTTGCCAGTATGAATGAGCAGTTCTTC.